The rows below give T cell receptor beta chains drawn from one sample of a study of draining lymph node invasion in breast cancer. TCRdb recomputed calls from the bulk RNA-seq reads with MiXCR, one row per CDR3 protein. The repertoire consists of about 2,500 distinct CDR3 sequences, with roughly 67% occurring once and the leading ten covering around 2.9%. Sample: sorted memory Tregs from a lymph node. These receptors originate from a female donor with luminal breast cancer. Each CDR3 is given with its conserved first and last residue. The order of the fields is D gene, clone size, J gene, V gene, CDR3 protein, CDR3 DNA. A D gene is named only where the DNA matches it firmly. Clone size is shown for a subset of rows, as once, few, many or a class of expanded clone.

D gene: -
clone size: -
J gene: TRBJ2-1
V gene: TRBV6-2/TRBV6-3
CDR3 protein: CASRTYNEQFF
CDR3 DNA: TGTGCCAGCAGAACGTACAATGAGCAGTTCTTC

D gene: TRBD1
clone size: -
J gene: TRBJ1-3
V gene: TRBV18
CDR3 protein: CASSTDRAISGNTIYF
CDR3 DNA: TGTGCCAGCTCTACGGACAGGGCCATCTCTGGAAACACCATATATTTT

D gene: TRBD1
clone size: -
J gene: TRBJ1-1
V gene: TRBV6-5
CDR3 protein: CASSPGQGTEAFF
CDR3 DNA: TGTGCCAGCAGTCCGGGACAGGGGACTGAAGCTTTCTTT

D gene: TRBD2
clone size: -
J gene: TRBJ2-5
V gene: TRBV30
CDR3 protein: CAWSPGLAGGPETQYF
CDR3 DNA: TGTGCCTGGAGTCCCGGACTAGCGGGGGGGCCTGAGACCCAGTACTTC

D gene: -
clone size: -
J gene: TRBJ1-5
V gene: TRBV12-3/TRBV12-4
CDR3 protein: CASSDSYSNQPQHF
CDR3 DNA: TGTGCCAGCAGCGACAGTTATAGCAATCAGCCCCAGCATTTT

D gene: -
clone size: -
J gene: TRBJ1-2
V gene: TRBV20-1
CDR3 protein: CSARVLGVDYGYTF
CDR3 DNA: TGCAGTGCTAGAGTACTAGGGGTGGACTATGGCTACACCTTC

D gene: -
clone size: -
J gene: TRBJ1-1
V gene: TRBV6-2/TRBV6-3
CDR3 protein: CASSEGLQGEAFF
CDR3 DNA: TGTGCCAGCAGCGAGGGTTTGCAGGGAGAAGCTTTCTTT

D gene: TRBD2
clone size: -
J gene: TRBJ2-1
V gene: TRBV6-1
CDR3 protein: CASSERAPTSGGAGIRGFF
CDR3 DNA: TGTGCCAGCAGTGAACGGGCCCCTACTAGCGGGGGGGCTGGCATCAGGGGGTTCTTC

D gene: TRBD1
clone size: few
J gene: TRBJ2-2
V gene: TRBV7-3
CDR3 protein: CASSSGTGFHTGELFF
CDR3 DNA: TGTGCCAGCAGCTCCGGGACAGGGTTTCACACCGGGGAGCTGTTTTTT

D gene: -
clone size: -
J gene: TRBJ1-5
V gene: TRBV6-1
CDR3 protein: CASSSEVGLGNQPQHF
CDR3 DNA: TGTGCCAGCAGTTCCGAGGTGGGGCTCGGCAATCAGCCCCAGCATTTT

D gene: -
clone size: -
J gene: TRBJ2-7
V gene: TRBV20-1
CDR3 protein: CSARDSTNYEQYF
CDR3 DNA: TGCAGTGCTAGAGATTCGACTAACTACGAGCAGTACTTC

D gene: -
clone size: -
J gene: TRBJ1-2
V gene: TRBV9
CDR3 protein: CASSVEPNNYGYTF
CDR3 DNA: TGTGCCAGCAGCGTAGAGCCGAATAACTATGGCTACACCTTC

D gene: -
clone size: -
J gene: TRBJ2-2
V gene: TRBV5-1
CDR3 protein: CASSLAVLNTGELFF
CDR3 DNA: TGCGCCAGCAGCTTGGCGGTACTCAACACCGGGGAGCTGTTTTTT

D gene: -
clone size: -
J gene: TRBJ2-1
V gene: TRBV7-9
CDR3 protein: CASSLEGGAYNEQFF
CDR3 DNA: TGTGCCAGCAGCTTAGAGGGGGGCGCCTACAATGAGCAGTTCTTC

D gene: -
clone size: -
J gene: TRBJ2-5
V gene: TRBV15
CDR3 protein: CATSRGAWGGGGETQYF
CDR3 DNA: TGTGCCACCAGCAGAGGAGCTTGGGGTGGTGGGGGAGAGACCCAGTACTTC

D gene: -
clone size: -
J gene: TRBJ1-2
V gene: TRBV20-1
CDR3 protein: CSARIPRVFGYTF
CDR3 DNA: TGCAGTGCCCGAATCCCCAGGGTTTTTGGCTACACCTTC

D gene: -
clone size: few
J gene: TRBJ1-2
V gene: TRBV6-5
CDR3 protein: CASSSGVVYGYTF
CDR3 DNA: TGTGCCAGCAGCTCCGGAGTTGTCTATGGCTACACCTTC

D gene: -
clone size: -
J gene: TRBJ2-5
V gene: TRBV6-6
CDR3 protein: CASTISGIQETQYF
CDR3 DNA: TGTGCCAGCACTATTAGCGGCATCCAAGAGACCCAGTACTTC

D gene: -
clone size: -
J gene: TRBJ1-1
V gene: TRBV2
CDR3 protein: CATSGRENTEAFF
CDR3 DNA: TGTGCCACCTCGGGACGGGAGAACACTGAAGCTTTCTTT

D gene: -
clone size: -
J gene: TRBJ2-3
V gene: TRBV6-1
CDR3 protein: CASRRPTEDTQYF
CDR3 DNA: TGTGCCAGCAGGCGGCCGACGGAAGATACGCAGTATTTT

D gene: TRBD2
clone size: few
J gene: TRBJ2-5
V gene: TRBV7-3
CDR3 protein: CASSLTLAGVGETQYF
CDR3 DNA: TGTGCCAGCAGCTTAACACTAGCGGGGGTCGGGGAGACCCAGTACTTC

D gene: -
clone size: -
J gene: TRBJ1-1
V gene: TRBV7-9
CDR3 protein: CASNPQGNTEAFF
CDR3 DNA: TGTGCCAGCAACCCACAGGGGAACACTGAAGCTTTCTTT

D gene: -
clone size: few
J gene: TRBJ1-1
V gene: TRBV12-3/TRBV12-4
CDR3 protein: CASTDSRVTEAFF
CDR3 DNA: TGTGCCAGCACTGACAGCAGGGTTACTGAAGCTTTCTTT

D gene: -
clone size: few
J gene: TRBJ1-3
V gene: TRBV12-3/TRBV12-4
CDR3 protein: CASILGAGGGNTIYF
CDR3 DNA: -

D gene: -
clone size: few
J gene: TRBJ1-2
V gene: TRBV15
CDR3 protein: CATSRDYGYTF
CDR3 DNA: TGTGCCACCAGCAGAGACTATGGCTACACCTTC

D gene: -
clone size: -
J gene: TRBJ1-1
V gene: TRBV9
CDR3 protein: CASSVVETTSEAFF
CDR3 DNA: TGTGCCAGCAGCGTAGTAGAGACAACCTCTGAAGCTTTCTTT

D gene: -
clone size: few
J gene: TRBJ1-1
V gene: TRBV5-8
CDR3 protein: CASSSRWGGNTEAFF
CDR3 DNA: TGTGCCAGCAGCTCGCGTTGGGGGGGCAACACTGAAGCTTTCTTT

D gene: TRBD1
clone size: -
J gene: TRBJ2-7
V gene: TRBV6-1
CDR3 protein: CASPRQGGLGEQYF
CDR3 DNA: TGTGCCAGTCCTCGACAGGGGGGACTTGGCGAGCAGTACTTC

D gene: -
clone size: -
J gene: TRBJ2-1
V gene: TRBV6-1
CDR3 protein: CASSRSAGTTYNEQFF
CDR3 DNA: TGTGCCAGCTCTAGGTCGGCGGGGACGACCTACAATGAGCAGTTCTTC

D gene: -
clone size: few
J gene: TRBJ1-5
V gene: TRBV10-3
CDR3 protein: CAISDGNQAQHF
CDR3 DNA: TGTGCCATCAGTGACGGGAATCAAGCCCAGCATTTT

D gene: -
clone size: -
J gene: TRBJ1-1
V gene: TRBV5-1
CDR3 protein: CASSSRDTTEAFF
CDR3 DNA: TGCGCCAGCAGCTCCCGGGACACCACTGAAGCTTTCTTT

D gene: TRBD2
clone size: -
J gene: TRBJ2-3
V gene: TRBV3-1
CDR3 protein: CASSPGTSHTDTQYF
CDR3 DNA: TGTGCCAGCAGCCCAGGGACTAGCCACACAGATACGCAGTATTTT

D gene: TRBD2
clone size: few
J gene: TRBJ2-3
V gene: TRBV3-1
CDR3 protein: CASSQGVAGGFTDTQYF
CDR3 DNA: TGTGCCAGCAGCCAAGGAGTAGCGGGGGGTTTCACAGATACGCAGTATTTT

D gene: TRBD1
clone size: once
J gene: TRBJ1-1
V gene: TRBV12-3/TRBV12-4
CDR3 protein: CASRGQGGTEAFF
CDR3 DNA: TGTGCCAGCAGGGGACAGGGGGGCACTGAAGCTTTCTTT

D gene: -
clone size: -
J gene: TRBJ2-2
V gene: TRBV7-7
CDR3 protein: CASSPNTGELFF
CDR3 DNA: TGTGCCAGCAGCCCCAACACCGGGGAGCTGTTTTTT

D gene: -
clone size: once
J gene: TRBJ2-2
V gene: TRBV6-1
CDR3 protein: CASTGELNTGELFF
CDR3 DNA: TGTGCCAGCACGGGAGAGCTAAACACCGGGGAGCTGTTTTTT

D gene: TRBD2
clone size: -
J gene: TRBJ2-5
V gene: TRBV13
CDR3 protein: CASSFDSSGAETQYF
CDR3 DNA: TGTGCCAGCAGCTTCGACTCTAGCGGGGCAGAGACCCAGTACTTC

D gene: TRBD1
clone size: -
J gene: TRBJ1-5
V gene: TRBV24-1
CDR3 protein: CATSDGQGNQPQHF
CDR3 DNA: TGTGCCACCAGTGATGGACAGGGCAATCAGCCCCAGCATTTT